The table lists the clone carrying this TCR beta chain with a few counts. Its antigen remains unknown. This entry comes from a study of blood T cells in healthy people across ages. Study outcomes and limitations: Naive and antigen-experienced cells were not separated, limiting conclusive comparison.

A sample-barcoded 5' primer and a J-beta primer mix were used in a second PCR of roughly 7 to 11 cycles. Using its own MiXCR run on the 5' RACE reads, TCRdb lists one record per CDR3 protein. This repertoire shows more than 900,000 distinct CDR3 sequences, approximately 25% found once; its top ten account for less than 0.85%. Total RNA extracted from each sample amounted to at least 5.5 micrograms. The V end lost 7 bases, the J end lost 7 bases, and 14 bases lay between the germline ends. Germline V lookup: CDR1 MDHEN, CDR2 SYDVKM. This CDR3 is built from 14 residues. In addition, the sample was reused for a study of T cells of mothers and their children. That paper adds: Overlap measured in related mother-child pairs was slightly, non-significantly higher than in unrelated pairs.

This chain uses TRBV28 with TRBJ1-6, with D possibly TRBD1 on 5 matching bases. The sequence derives from a girl aged 2-10 years in good health. The specimen sequenced was blood. The CDR3 reads CASTPGRGNSPLHF. As DNA, the CDR3 is TGTGCCAGCACTCCGGGACGGGGAAATTCACCCCTCCACTTT. Combining the CDR3 with reference TRBV28 and TRBJ1-6 gives the whole variable domain DVKVTQSSRYLVKRTGEKVFLECVQDMDHENMFWYRQDPGLGLRLIYFSYDVKMKEKGDIPEGYSVSREKKERFSLILESASTNQTSMYLCASTPGRGNSPLHFGNGTRLTVT.